This T cell receptor (beta chain) was captured by sequencing in a study of T cell responses to AZD1222 COVID-19 vaccine. Study results and caveats: Clonal diversity may have been underestimated, and the donors were mostly white British, with more females than males.

With respect to this clone: Its antigen is as yet unknown.

The protocol was immunoSEQ multiplex PCR, while the TCRdb copy is restricted to in-frame clones and leaves out a portion. The data show some 150,000 clones, around 90% seen once. The CDR3 runs to 14 residues. Trimming pared 6 bases from V and 10 bases from J, leaving 18 bases between. Germline V gene sequence: CDR1 MNHEY, CDR2 SVGAGI. The sequences come from peripheral blood, collected on day 0 of AZD1222 vaccination. This clonotype was obtained from an adult in good health. V is TRBV6-5 and J is TRBJ1-4, with D possibly TRBD1 on 6 matching bases. The CDR3 DNA sequence: TGTGCCAGCAGCCCCGGTAGGGAAGGGGGAAAACTGTTTTTT. This sequence encodes CASSPGREGGKLFF.